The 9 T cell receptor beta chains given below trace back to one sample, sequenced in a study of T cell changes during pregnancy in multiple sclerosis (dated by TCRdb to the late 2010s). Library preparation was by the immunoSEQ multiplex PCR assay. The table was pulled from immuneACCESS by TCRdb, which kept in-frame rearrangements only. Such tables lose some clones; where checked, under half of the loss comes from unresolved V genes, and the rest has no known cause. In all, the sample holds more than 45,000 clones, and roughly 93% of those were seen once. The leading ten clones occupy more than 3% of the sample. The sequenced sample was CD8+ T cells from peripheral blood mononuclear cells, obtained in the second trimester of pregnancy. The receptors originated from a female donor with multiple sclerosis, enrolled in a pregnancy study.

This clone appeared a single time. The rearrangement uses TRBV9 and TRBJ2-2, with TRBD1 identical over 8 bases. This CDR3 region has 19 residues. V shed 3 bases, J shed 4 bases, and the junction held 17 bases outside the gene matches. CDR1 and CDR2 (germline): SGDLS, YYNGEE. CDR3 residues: CASSDNRDRPIRGTGELFF. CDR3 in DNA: TGTGCCAGCAGCGACAACCGGGACAGGCCTATAAGGGGCACCGGGGAGCTGTTTTTT.

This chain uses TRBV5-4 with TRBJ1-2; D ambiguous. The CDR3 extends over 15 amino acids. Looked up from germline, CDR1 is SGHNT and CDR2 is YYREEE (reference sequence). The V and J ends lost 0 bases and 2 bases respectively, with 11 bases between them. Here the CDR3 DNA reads TGTGCCAGCAGCTTGGGGCGGGGATGGAACTATGGCTACACCTTC. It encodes CASSLGRGWNYGYTF.

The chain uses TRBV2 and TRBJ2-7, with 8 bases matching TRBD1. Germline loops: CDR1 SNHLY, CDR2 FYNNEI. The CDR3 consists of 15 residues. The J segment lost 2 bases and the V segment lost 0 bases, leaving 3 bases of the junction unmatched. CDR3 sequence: CASSEADREAYEQYF. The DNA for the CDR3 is TGTGCCAGCAGTGAAGCGGACAGGGAGGCCTACGAGCAGTACTTC.

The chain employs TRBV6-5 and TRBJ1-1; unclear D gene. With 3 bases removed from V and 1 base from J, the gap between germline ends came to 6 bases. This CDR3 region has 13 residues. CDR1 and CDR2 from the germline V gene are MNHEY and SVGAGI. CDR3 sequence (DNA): TGTGCCAGCAGTTATGGAGAGAACACTGAAGCTTTCTTT. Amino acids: CASSYGENTEAFF.

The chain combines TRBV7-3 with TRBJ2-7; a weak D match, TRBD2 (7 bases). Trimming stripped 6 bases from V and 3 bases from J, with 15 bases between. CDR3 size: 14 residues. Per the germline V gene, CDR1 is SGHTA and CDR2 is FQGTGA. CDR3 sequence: CASSLGGGGYEQYF. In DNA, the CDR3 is TGTGCCAGCAGTCTTGGGGGCGGGGGCTACGAGCAGTACTTC.

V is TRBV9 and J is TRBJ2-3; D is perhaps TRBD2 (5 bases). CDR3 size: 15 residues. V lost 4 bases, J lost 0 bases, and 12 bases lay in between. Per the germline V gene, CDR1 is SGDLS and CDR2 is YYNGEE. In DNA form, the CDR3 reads TGTGCCAGCAGCTTGTTCGGGATGAGCACAGATACGCAGTATTTT. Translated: CASSLFGMSTDTQYF.

Here the CDR3 reads CASSRTSSDNEQFF. The CDR3 coding sequence is TGTGCCAGTAGTAGAACGAGTAGTGACAATGAGCAGTTCTTC. The chain employs TRBV19 and TRBJ2-1; D gene uncertain. CDR1 and CDR2 from the germline V gene are LNHDA and SQIVND (reference sequence). The V gene lost 4 bases and the J gene lost 5 bases, with 12 bases spanning the gap. This CDR3 contains 14 residues.

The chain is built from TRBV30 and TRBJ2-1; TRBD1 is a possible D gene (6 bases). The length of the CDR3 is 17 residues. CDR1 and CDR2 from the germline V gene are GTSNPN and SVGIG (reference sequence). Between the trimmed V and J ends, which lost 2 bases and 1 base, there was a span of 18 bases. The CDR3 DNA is TGTGCCTGGAGTTACGGGGACGACAGGCGTTCCTACAATGAGCAGTTCTTC. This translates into CAWSYGDDRRSYNEQFF. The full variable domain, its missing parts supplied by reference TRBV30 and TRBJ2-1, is SQTIHQWPATLVQPVGSPLSLECTVEGTSNPNLYWYRQAAGRGLQLLFYSVGIGQISSEVPQNLSASRPQDRQFILSSKKLLLSDSGFYLCAWSYGDDRRSYNEQFFGPGTRLTVL.

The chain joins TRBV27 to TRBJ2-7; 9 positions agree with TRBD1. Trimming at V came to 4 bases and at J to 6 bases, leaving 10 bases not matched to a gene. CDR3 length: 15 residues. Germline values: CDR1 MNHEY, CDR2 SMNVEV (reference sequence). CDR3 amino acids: CASSSPGQGIGEQYF. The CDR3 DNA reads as TGTGCCAGCAGTTCCCCGGGACAGGGTATCGGCGAGCAGTACTTC.